This is a list of T cell receptor beta chains from one sample in a study of T-cell memory formation after mild COVID-19. TCRdb itself ran the 5' RACE reads through MiXCR, one entry per CDR3 protein. The repertoire holds hundreds of thousands of distinct CDR3 sequences, with about 22% as singletons. The specimen sequenced was PBMCs or a T cell subset sorted from them (not recorded which). The receptor set was obtained from an adult woman who had mild COVID-19 (a few samples of this study predate the infection). Cell type and time point are not known. The CDR3 runs from the conserved cysteine through the conserved F or W.

v_call: TRBV15; j_call: TRBJ2-5; cdr3_aa: CATSRLTGAEYRETQYF
v_call: TRBV30; j_call: TRBJ1-2; cdr3_aa: CAWDRGPNYGYTF
v_call: TRBV27; j_call: TRBJ1-2; cdr3_aa: CASSLRGDWGYTF
v_call: TRBV6-1; j_call: TRBJ2-5; cdr3_aa: CASRQGEETQYF
v_call: TRBV4-2; j_call: TRBJ2-3; cdr3_aa: CASSQEAGGGKNTQYF
v_call: TRBV7-3; j_call: TRBJ1-1; cdr3_aa: CASSSRAGSTEAFF
v_call: TRBV30; j_call: TRBJ1-1; cdr3_aa: CAWSVLREGFF
v_call: TRBV15; j_call: TRBJ1-6; cdr3_aa: CATSGDRGHGSPLHF
v_call: TRBV20-1; j_call: TRBJ2-7; cdr3_aa: CSAKGGRPYEQYF
v_call: TRBV14; j_call: TRBJ1-2; cdr3_aa: CASSQYWTGYGYTF
v_call: TRBV20-1; j_call: TRBJ2-1; cdr3_aa: CSARDFGAGAFSEQFF
v_call: TRBV7-7; j_call: TRBJ2-5; cdr3_aa: CASSLGLAGAQETQYF
v_call: TRBV18; j_call: TRBJ2-5; cdr3_aa: CASSPSGETQYF
v_call: TRBV7-9; j_call: TRBJ2-3; cdr3_aa: CASLAASTDTQYF
v_call: TRBV7-9; j_call: TRBJ2-3; cdr3_aa: CASSLPQAGGPLQQYF
v_call: TRBV24-1; j_call: TRBJ2-1; cdr3_aa: CATSDLPVGGDYNEQFF
v_call: TRBV6-5; j_call: TRBJ1-1; cdr3_aa: CASRPHMNTEAFF
v_call: TRBV11-2; j_call: TRBJ2-1; cdr3_aa: CASSFTDFYNEQFF
v_call: TRBV24-1; j_call: TRBJ2-1; cdr3_aa: CATSDFQGPYNEQFF
v_call: TRBV5-6; j_call: TRBJ1-5; cdr3_aa: CASSRGRGSNQPQHF
v_call: TRBV5-6; j_call: TRBJ2-7; cdr3_aa: CASSHYSYEQYF
v_call: TRBV7-9; j_call: TRBJ2-7; cdr3_aa: CASTTPQPGGDREQYF
v_call: TRBV7-3; j_call: TRBJ2-6; cdr3_aa: CASSLTVPSGANVLTF
v_call: TRBV9; j_call: TRBJ1-2; cdr3_aa: CASSPFALGSGAGHGYTF
v_call: TRBV10-3; j_call: TRBJ2-7; cdr3_aa: CAIRAGEVLGEQYF
v_call: TRBV20-1; j_call: TRBJ2-7; cdr3_aa: CSARRLAGTYEQYF
v_call: TRBV7-2; j_call: TRBJ1-2; cdr3_aa: CASSSYRDSANYGYTF
v_call: TRBV15; j_call: TRBJ2-4; cdr3_aa: CATSRRGLAGVSAKNIQYF
v_call: TRBV20-1; j_call: TRBJ1-2; cdr3_aa: CSALPRRAGYGYTF
v_call: TRBV12-3/TRBV12-4; j_call: TRBJ2-1; cdr3_aa: CASTLSTDRGPLNEQFF
v_call: TRBV7-9; j_call: TRBJ2-7; cdr3_aa: CASSLLGTTEEQYF